This T cell receptor beta chain was observed in a study of blood T cell repertoires in COVID-19. Overall study: Collection of acute and convalescent COVID-19 samples took place in the United States, Italy and Spain. Sample material is recorded as cDNA or gDNA derived from T cells, B-cell-depleted T cells, or PBMCs.

Original data processing: Reference gene primer amplification in the assay estimated nucleated cell counts. TCRdb's table, derived via immunoSEQ multiplex PCR, lists solely in-frame clones and lacks some. V and J calls and clone size are copied from that table; D and trimming were computed from the DNA. The sample holds 180,000 or so clones, 80% to 90% seen once. Germline lookup yields CDR1 SGHTA and CDR2 FQGNSA. The CDR3 consists of 14 residues. J was trimmed by 8 bases and V by 5 bases; bases with no gene match: 9. Specimen: peripheral blood. The TCR was taken from a man aged 55 to 69 with acute or convalescent COVID-19. The gene calls are TRBV7-2 and TRBJ1-5, with TRBD1 matching over 7 bases. The CDR3 loop is CASSIGGGGKPQHF. In nucleotides, the CDR3 is TGTGCCAGCAGCATAGGAGGGGGCGGGAAGCCCCAGCATTTT.